This T cell receptor beta chain was observed in a study of lymphopenia after photon versus proton radiotherapy. With regard to this clone: No antigen is known for it.

The CDR3 length is 16 residues. Trimming pared 4 bases from V and 2 bases from J, leaving 18 bases between. Germline V gives CDR1 SGHDN, CDR2 FVKESK. Study observations and caveats: Authors raise, but do not show, better survival with proton therapy. After the lymphocyte nadir, photon-treated repertoires showed oligoclonal expansion, especially of CD8+ Temra cells. Larger post-nadir TCR diversity loss correlated inversely with survival in deceased patients.

Libraries were prepared by immunoSEQ multiplex PCR; TCRdb keeps only in-frame clonotypes and omits some of them. The data contain about 68,000 clones, roughly 93% of them singletons. The source is a woman in her sixties or seventies with pancreatic cancer. The sample consisted of peripheral blood, taken from a patient treated with photon-based radiotherapy. This chain links TRBV14 with TRBJ2-7; D is unclear. The CDR3 DNA is TGTGCCAGCAGCCCTCTAGTGGCCCAAATGACCTACGAGCAGTACTTC. Translated: CASSPLVAQMTYEQYF.